This T cell receptor beta chain was sequenced during a study of blood T cell repertoires in COVID-19. Across the study: Samples came from the United States, Italy and Spain, spanning acute and convalescent COVID-19. From T cells, B-cell-depleted T cells, or PBMCs came the material, which was cDNA or gDNA.

In the original analysis: Nucleated cell number was recorded as an estimate derived from reference gene primer amplification. Measured with immunoSEQ multiplex PCR; TCRdb has only the in-frame clones, and not every one. For V, J and clone size, that table is used; D and trimming come from the DNA. The sample yields about 180,000 clones, approximately 88% seen once. Germline-derived CDR1 and CDR2 are MGHRA and YSYEKL. Trimming cost V 4 bases and J 0 bases, with 19 bases left between them. The CDR3 has 17 residues. The rearrangement links TRBV4-1 to TRBJ2-7; D is unresolved. The sequencing input was peripheral blood. The TCR sequence derives from a woman aged 45-65 years with acute or convalescent COVID-19. For the CDR3, the DNA is TGCGCCAGCAGCCCCCGAATCAGTGGTGTCAGCTCCTACGAGCAGTACTTC. It codes for CASSPRISGVSSYEQYF.